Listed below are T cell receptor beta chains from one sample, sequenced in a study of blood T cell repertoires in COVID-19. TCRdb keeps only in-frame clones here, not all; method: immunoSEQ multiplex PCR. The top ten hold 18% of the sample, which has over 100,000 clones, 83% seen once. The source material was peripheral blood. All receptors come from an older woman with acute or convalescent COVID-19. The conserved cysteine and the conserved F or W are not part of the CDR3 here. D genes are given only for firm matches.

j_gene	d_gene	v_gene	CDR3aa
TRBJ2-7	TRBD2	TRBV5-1	ASSLWVGRAYEQY
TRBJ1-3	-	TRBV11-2	ASSLRQESGNTIY
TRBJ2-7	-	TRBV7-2	ATTPGIGVYEQY
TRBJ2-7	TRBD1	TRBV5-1	ASSLGDSSYEQY
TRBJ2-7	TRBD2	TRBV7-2	ASSLPWTSGSYEQY
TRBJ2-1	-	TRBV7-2	ASSLDRVSGGYNEQF
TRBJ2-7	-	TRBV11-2	ARETGSGYEQY
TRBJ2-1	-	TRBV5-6	ASSFLRMVENEQF
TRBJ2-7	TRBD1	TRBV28	ASSFWTGTTYEQY
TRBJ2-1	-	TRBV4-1	ASSQVVLGGNEQF
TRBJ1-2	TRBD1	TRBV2	ASSENRGGIGYT
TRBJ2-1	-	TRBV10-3	ASRGRDSNEQF
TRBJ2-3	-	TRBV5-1	ASSAGDTQY
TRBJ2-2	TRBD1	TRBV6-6	ASSRDRDTGELF
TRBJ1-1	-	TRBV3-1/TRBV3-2	ASSLPEGLMNTEAF
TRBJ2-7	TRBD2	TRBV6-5	ANGRGVSYEQY
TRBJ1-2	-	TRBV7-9	ASSYNQVSGGYT
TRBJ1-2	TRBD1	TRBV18	ASSLGQGADYGYT
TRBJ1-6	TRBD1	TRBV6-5	ASSNGQENSPLH